This T cell receptor (beta chain) was identified during a study of Graves' ophthalmopathy and Graves' hyperthyroidism. Researchers took RNA transcripts and amplified TCR beta CDR3 regions from them. HTBI primers primed a first-round RT-PCR, and a second-round multiplex PCR followed. From the multiplex PCR reads, TCRdb called clonotypes with MiXCR, one entry per CDR3 protein. Among some 250,000 distinct CDR3 sequences, around 42% were seen once, and the ten largest hold less than 60%. Where ophthalmopathy was present, donors had moderate-to-severe activity, CAS ≥3, NOSPECS ≥4 and duration under 3 months. Orbital computed tomography, thyroid ultrasound, TRAb, serum thyroxine and clinical symptoms formed the basis of diagnosis. Someone took the PBMCs out of around 10 ml of fresh peripheral blood. CDR1 SQVTM and CDR2 ANQGSEA come from the germline V gene. Between the trimmed V and J ends, which lost 4 bases and 6 bases, there was a span of 18 bases. This CDR3 spans 15 amino acids.

The TCR originated in an adult man with Graves' ophthalmopathy. The sample taken for sequencing was peripheral blood. The chain employs TRBV29-1 and TRBJ2-2, with D unresolved. CDR3 in DNA: TGCAGCGTTGCGGGCTCCCCCGCCCGGTCCGGGGAGCTGTTTTTT. Protein: CSVAGSPARSGELFF.